The 17 T cell receptor beta chains below all came from one sample that was sequenced in a study of T cells in localized non-small cell lung cancer. Assay used: immunoSEQ multiplex PCR; TCRdb lists only in-frame clones, some missing. The sample includes more than 40,000 clones, approximately 90% seen only once; the top ten take 2% to 3%. This specimen was PBMCs, taken before any cancer treatment. These receptor sequences come from a man aged 40-75 years with stage II lung adenocarcinoma.

The chain couples TRBV5-1 to TRBJ2-1; D is uncertain. Germline assignment: CDR1 SGHRS and CDR2 YFSETQ. The CDR3 totals 14 residues. V dropped 2 bases and J dropped 5 bases, with 11 bases sitting between them. CDR3 loop: CASSFRPLHNEQFF. Here the CDR3 DNA reads TGCGCCAGCAGCTTTCGGCCCTTACACAATGAGCAGTTCTTC.

The chain carries TRBV19 and TRBJ1-1, with D possibly TRBD1 on 5 matching bases. Germline V gene data show CDR1 as LNHDA and CDR2 as SQIVND (reference sequence). The CDR3 is made up of 12 amino acids. V dropped 6 bases and J dropped 8 bases, with 13 bases sitting between them. The CDR3 reads CASSRFGAEAFF. For the CDR3, the DNA is TGTGCCAGTAGCCGTTTTGGGGCAGAAGCTTTCTTT.

V gene TRBV9 combines with J gene TRBJ1-5; 8 bases are shared with TRBD1. The length of the CDR3 is 16 residues. V was clipped by 4 bases and J by 2 bases; unmatched bases: 8. The germline V gene has CDR1 SGDLS and CDR2 YYNGEE. The CDR3 region is CASSIRDRGRNQPQHF. DNA for the CDR3: TGTGCCAGCAGCATACGCGACAGGGGTCGCAATCAGCCCCAGCATTTT.

V gene TRBV27 combines with J gene TRBJ2-4, with D maybe TRBD2 (5 bases). V dropped 1 base and J dropped 6 bases, with 13 bases sitting between them. There are 15 residues in the CDR3. CDR1 is MNHEY and CDR2 is SMNVEV in the germline V gene (reference sequence). DNA for the CDR3: TGTGCCAGCAGTTTATTGAGGGATCCCCGAAACATTCAGTACTTC. Amino acid sequence: CASSLLRDPRNIQYF.

This clone was counted between two and nine times. The chain combines TRBV6-1 with TRBJ2-5; possibly TRBD2 for D (6 bases). V shed 8 bases and J shed 11 bases, with 15 bases lying between them. The CDR3 runs to 11 residues. Per germline, CDR1 MNHNS and CDR2 SASEGT. The CDR3 reads CASSLRLVQYF. The CDR3 DNA is TGTGCCAGCTCCCTTCGACTAGTTCAGTACTTC.

V and J are TRBV7-2 and TRBJ1-2; TRBD1 matches at 7 bases. This CDR3 has 15 residues. V trimming: 5 bases; J trimming: 6 bases; junction bases outside the gene matches: 12. Germline CDR1 and CDR2: SGHTA and FQGNSA. The CDR3, as DNA: TGTGCCAGCAGCACCCGTTGGCAGGGGGTCGATGGCTACACCTTC. This encodes CASSTRWQGVDGYTF.

This sequence joins TRBV6-1 and TRBJ1-1; no clear D gene. Germline lookup yields CDR1 MNHNS and CDR2 SASEGT. This CDR3 region has 14 residues. Trimming shortened V by 1 base and J by 0 bases, and 6 bases separated the two germline ends. The CDR3 sequence is CASSEDRLNTEAFF. CDR3 bases: TGTGCCAGCAGTGAAGACCGTCTGAACACTGAAGCTTTCTTT.

The genes are TRBV5-1 and TRBJ2-5; D perhaps matches TRBD1 (5 bases). Trimming pared 0 bases from V and 3 bases from J, leaving 9 bases between. This CDR3 has 14 residues. In germline, CDR1 is SGHRS, CDR2 YFSETQ. Written as DNA, the CDR3 is TGCGCCAGCAGCTTGGGGGTGACAGAAGAGACCCAGTACTTC. This encodes CASSLGVTEETQYF.

DNA for the CDR3: TGTGCCAGCAGTGTCGGTTGGACAGGGGGTGATGGCTACACCTTC. Protein sequence: CASSVGWTGGDGYTF. The chain is built from TRBV2 and TRBJ1-2; 10 bases fit TRBD1. From germline, CDR1 is SNHLY and CDR2 FYNNEI. Trimming cost V 4 bases and J 6 bases; bases outside gene matches: 8. The CDR3 runs to 15 residues.

This clone was picked up a small number of times. The V call is TRBV7-8, the J call TRBJ2-1; 8 nucleotides agree with TRBD2. Germline CDR1 and CDR2: SGHVS and FQNEAQ. Losses at the gene ends were 5 bases for V and 6 bases for J; bases not matched to a gene: 9. The CDR3 extends over 15 amino acids. CDR3 nucleotides: TGTGCCAGCAGCCTCGACGGGGGGGCGGTCAATGAGCAGTTCTTC. This encodes CASSLDGGAVNEQFF.

The chain couples TRBV7-6 to TRBJ2-1; TRBD2 agrees at 7 bases. In germline, CDR1 is SGHVS, CDR2 FNYEAQ. This CDR3 comprises 14 residues. Unmatched junction bases numbered 10, after V lost 5 bases and J lost 9 bases. In DNA, the CDR3 is TGTGCCAGCAGCCAGGGCGGGTTAGCGGGTGAGCAGTTCTTC. Translation gives CASSQGGLAGEQFF.

This sequence joins TRBV7-9 and TRBJ1-4; 9 positions agree with TRBD1. Germline assignment: CDR1 SEHNR and CDR2 FQNEAQ (reference sequence). The CDR3 consists of 15 residues. V lost 3 bases and J lost 7; bases outside the gene matches: 6. The CDR3 DNA follows: TGTGCCAGCAGCTTTGACGGGACAGGGCTTGAAAAACTGTTTTTT. This codes for CASSFDGTGLEKLFF.

This chain connects TRBV10-2 to TRBJ1-6; 9 nucleotides match TRBD1. CDR1 and CDR2 from the germline V gene are WSHSY and SAAADI. The CDR3 is 15 amino acids. V dropped 6 bases and J dropped 7; count of bases not matched to a gene: 7. CDR3 region: CASRPSDRGNSPLHF. In nucleotides, the CDR3 is TGCGCCAGCAGACCTTCGGACAGGGGCAATTCACCCCTCCACTTT.

The chain has TRBV29-1 and TRBJ2-5; D is undetermined. The CDR3 consists of 12 residues. CDR1 SQVTM and CDR2 ANQGSEA come from the germline V gene. Trimming removed 5 bases from V and 4 bases from J, with 11 bases in between. This CDR3 reads CSVISPGETQYF. The CDR3 nucleotides are TGCAGCGTTATATCCCCTGGAGAGACCCAGTACTTC. Full variable domain (outside the CDR3, taken from reference TRBV29-1 and TRBJ2-5): SAVISQKPSRDICQRGTSLTIQCQVDSQVTMMFWYRQQPGQSLTLIATANQGSEATYESGFVIDKFPISRPNLTFSTLTVSNMSPEDSSIYLCSVISPGETQYFGPGTRLLVL.

V usage is TRBV14 and J usage is TRBJ1-1, with unresolved D. The V and J ends lost 0 bases and 1 base respectively, with 3 bases between them. The CDR3 length is 13 residues. Germline V gives CDR1 SGHDN, CDR2 FVKESK. The CDR3 nucleotides read TGTGCCAGCAGCCAAGAGACGAACACTGAAGCTTTCTTT. Translated, it gives CASSQETNTEAFF.

This clone has only a few counts. This sample includes further DNA sequences coding for the same CDR3. This chain uses TRBV6-5 with TRBJ1-4; the D is unclear. The CDR3 consists of 14 residues. Trimming removed 2 bases from V and 8 bases from J, with 12 bases in between. Germline V gene data show CDR1 as MNHEY and CDR2 as SVGAGI. The CDR3 is CASSYGQEGEKLFF. The CDR3 nucleotides are TGTGCCAGCAGTTACGGGCAGGAAGGAGAAAAACTGTTTTTT.

This chain connects TRBV6-1 to TRBJ1-4; D possibly corresponds to TRBD1 (6 bases). The V gene lost 4 bases and the J gene lost 8 bases, with 11 bases spanning the gap. The germline CDR1 and CDR2 sequences are MNHNS and SASEGT. The CDR3 runs to 13 residues. CDR3 sequence (DNA): TGTGCCAGCAGTGGAACTCAGGGGGAAAAACTGTTTTTT. It codes for CASSGTQGEKLFF.